What follows is one TCR beta chain and its context. The sample is drawn from a study of blood T cell repertoires in COVID-19. On the study more broadly: PBMCs, B-cell-depleted T cells, or T cells were the source of the cDNA or gDNA that made up the material.

Everyone who took part was 18 to 89 years old, and they came from over 20 US areas. Participants' reported clinical history set cohort assignment. For recovered donors of Cohort 3, there were two negative PCRs, clearance, or symptom resolution. TCRdb's table, derived via immunoSEQ multiplex PCR, lists solely in-frame clones and lacks some. The sample includes approximately 400,000 clones, under 85% of them seen just once. The V end lost 6 bases, the J end lost 2 bases, and 11 bases lay between the germline ends. The germline CDR1 and CDR2 sequences are SQVTM and ANQGSEA. The CDR3 has 13 residues. The chain combines TRBV29-1 with TRBJ2-1; TRBD1 might be the D (6 bases). The TCR originated in a woman aged 45 to 65 who had recovered from COVID-19. The sequenced material came from PBMCs or T cells enriched from blood (not recorded which). CDR3 amino acids: CSVAGDTYNEQFF. In DNA, the CDR3 is TGCAGCGTCGCAGGGGATACCTACAATGAGCAGTTCTTC.